The 23 T cell receptor beta chains below all came from one sample that was sequenced in a study of T-cell memory formation after mild COVID-19. TCRdb analysed the 5' RACE reads with MiXCR anew, one entry per CDR3 protein. Here the sample spans 80,000 to 90,000 distinct CDR3 sequences, around a quarter being singletons. The source material was PBMCs or a T cell subset sorted from them (not recorded which). The receptors originated from a man between 18 and 35 years old who had mild COVID-19 (a few samples of this study predate the infection). Cell type and time point are not known.

This clonotype was observed a few times. The chain has TRBV6-4 and TRBJ2-6; tentative D call: TRBD2 (5 bases). The CDR3 runs to 14 residues. Germline V gives CDR1 MRHNA, CDR2 SNTAGT. V lost 3 bases and J 5 bases, leaving 8 bases between the germline ends. DNA for the CDR3: TGTGCCAGCAGTGAGGGAGATAGGGCCAACGTCCTGACTTTC. Encoded protein: CASSEGDRANVLTF.

The chain joins TRBV6-5 to TRBJ2-2; D might be TRBD1 (6 bases). Germline CDR1 MNHEY, CDR2 SVGAGI. The CDR3 has 15 amino acids. V shed 1 base and J shed 5 bases, with 11 bases lying between them. CDR3 DNA: TGTGCCAGCAGTTACTTTCAGGGGACGACCGGGGAGCTGTTTTTT. This sequence encodes CASSYFQGTTGELFF.

This clonotype has a handful of counts. In nucleotides, the CDR3 is TGTGCCAGCAGCCCCCGGTTTAATGAAAAACTGTTTTTT. As protein: CASSPRFNEKLFF. The chain uses TRBV3-1 and TRBJ1-4; D remains unclear. CDR1 is LGHDT and CDR2 is YNNKEL in the germline V gene (reference sequence). The CDR3 loop spans 13 amino acids. The V end was cut by 4 bases, the J end by 4 bases, with 7 bases between.

The chain has TRBV19 and TRBJ1-1; a possible D gene is TRBD1 (5 bases). Between the trimmed V and J ends, which lost 5 bases and 2 bases, there was a span of 9 bases. This CDR3 has 13 residues. Germline V gene lookup returns CDR1 LNHDA and CDR2 SQIVND (reference sequence). The CDR3 DNA follows: TGTGCCAGTAGTGAACAGGTCAACACTGAAGCTTTCTTT. It is translated as CASSEQVNTEAFF.

V gene TRBV28 combines with J gene TRBJ1-6, with D uncertain. Trimming left V 8 bases short and J 10 bases short, with 18 bases between. Germline V gene data show CDR1 as MDHEN and CDR2 as SYDVKM. This CDR3 comprises 14 residues. The CDR3: CASGPSQAGSPLHF. The CDR3 DNA reads as TGTGCCAGCGGCCCCTCGCAGGCCGGCTCACCCCTCCACTTT.

The gene calls are TRBV7-9 and TRBJ2-1; 10 nucleotides agree with TRBD2. Trimming took 6 bases from V and 3 from J; bases not matched to a gene: 11. CDR1 and CDR2 (germline): SEHNR, FQNEAQ (reference sequence). This CDR3 spans 17 amino acids. The CDR3 nucleotides are TGTGCCAGCAGTCCCCCCTTTGCTAGCGGGAGCTACAATGAGCAGTTCTTC. Amino acid sequence: CASSPPFASGSYNEQFF. Combining the CDR3 with reference TRBV7-9 and TRBJ2-1 gives the whole variable domain DTGVSQNPRHKITKRGQNVTFRCDPISEHNRLYWYRQTLGQGPEFLTYFQNEAQLEKSRLLSDRFSAERPKGSFSTLEIQRTEQGDSAMYLCASSPPFASGSYNEQFFGPGTRLTVL.

Only a few counts were recorded for this clonotype. This chain connects TRBV6-5 to TRBJ2-3, with 8 positions matching TRBD2. Germline assignment: CDR1 MNHEY and CDR2 SVGAGI. With 11 bases clipped from V and 2 bases from J, the junction kept 6 bases outside the gene matches. This CDR3 is built from 13 residues. The CDR3 nucleotides are TGTGCCGCTCAGCGGGGGCCCACAGATACGCAGTATTTT. This codes for CAAQRGPTDTQYF.

The V and J genes are TRBV5-1 and TRBJ2-1, with D perhaps assigned TRBD1 or TRBD2 (5 bases each). This CDR3 comprises 13 residues. The germline V gene encodes CDR1 SGHRS and CDR2 YFSETQ. V lost 8 bases and J lost 2, with 11 bases in between. CDR3 sequence (DNA): TGCGCCAGTGCCGGGACCACCTACAATGAGCAGTTCTTC. Its translation: CASAGTTYNEQFF.

This clonotype was observed a few times. The chain carries TRBV9 and TRBJ2-2, with D perhaps TRBD1 (5 bases). The CDR3 is made up of 14 amino acids. Trimming cost V 0 bases and J 3 bases, with 6 bases left between them. Germline V CDR1 and CDR2: SGDLS, YYNGEE. The CDR3 DNA sequence: TGTGCCAGCAGCGTAGCCAGGGACACCGGGGAGCTGTTTTTT. Amino acids: CASSVARDTGELFF.

J is TRBJ2-2 and V is TRBV6-5; D perhaps matches TRBD1 (8 bases). The CDR3 runs 15 residues. Trimming removed 6 bases at V and 6 bases at J, with 17 bases between. The germline gives CDR1 MNHEY, CDR2 SVGAGI. DNA for the CDR3: TGTGCCAGCAGCCAGGGGGCGGGGGACGCCGGGGAGCTGTTTTTT. Amino acid sequence: CASSQGAGDAGELFF.

This clonotype has just a few counts. V gene TRBV28 combines with J gene TRBJ2-3, with D unclear. V was trimmed by 2 bases and J by 6 bases, leaving 12 bases between them. The germline V gene encodes CDR1 MDHEN and CDR2 SYDVKM. The CDR3 is 14 amino acids. CDR3 amino acids: CASSLGVPSDTQYF. CDR3 DNA sequence: TGTGCCAGCAGTTTAGGGGTCCCGTCGGATACGCAGTATTTT. Together with reference TRBV28 and TRBJ2-3, the CDR3 gives the full variable domain: DVKVTQSSRYLVKRTGEKVFLECVQDMDHENMFWYRQDPGLGLRLIYFSYDVKMKEKGDIPEGYSVSREKKERFSLILESASTNQTSMYLCASSLGVPSDTQYFGPGTRLTVL.

The chain has TRBV21-1 and TRBJ2-2; whether TRBD1, the table's D call, matches the DNA was not checked. TRBV21-1 is a listed pseudogene. This CDR3 is 15 amino acids long. Here the CDR3 DNA reads TGTGCCAGCAGCACCCGGACAGGTGTGGCCGGGGAGCTGTTTTTT. Its translation: CASSTRTGVAGELFF.

This sequence joins TRBV24-1 and TRBJ1-5, with no clear D. The germline gives CDR1 KGHDR, CDR2 SFDVKD. The CDR3 covers 14 residues. V was shortened by 4 bases and J by 1 base, with 7 bases between the two germline ends. CDR3 protein: CATSDLDSNQPQHF. The CDR3, as DNA: TGTGCCACCAGTGACCTCGACAGCAATCAGCCCCAGCATTTT.

The chain links TRBV6-4 to TRBJ2-2, with D perhaps TRBD1 (5 bases). Germline V gene sequence: CDR1 MRHNA, CDR2 SNTAGT. V was shortened by 0 bases and J by 7 bases, with 9 bases between the two germline ends. The CDR3 runs to 14 residues. CDR3 coding DNA: TGTGCCAGCAGTGACTCAGGGGATAACGGGGAGCTGTTTTTT. Translation gives CASSDSGDNGELFF.

CDR3 sequence (DNA): TGTGCCAGCATGACAGGGCCCATGGGCTACACCTTC. Protein product: CASMTGPMGYTF. The chain combines TRBV7-9 with TRBJ1-2, with 7 bases identical to TRBD1. Germline lookup yields CDR1 SEHNR and CDR2 FQNEAQ (reference sequence). Unmatched junction bases numbered 7, after V lost 7 bases and J lost 8 bases. There are 12 residues in the CDR3. Drawing the rest from reference TRBV7-9 and TRBJ1-2, the complete variable domain is DTGVSQNPRHKITKRGQNVTFRCDPISEHNRLYWYRQTLGQGPEFLTYFQNEAQLEKSRLLSDRFSAERPKGSFSTLEIQRTEQGDSAMYLCASMTGPMGYTFGSGTRLTVV.

The table lists this clonotype with a few counts. V is TRBV7-6 and J is TRBJ1-1; no reliable D call. This CDR3 is 15 amino acids long. Germline CDR1 SGHVS, CDR2 FNYEAQ. Trimming pared 7 bases from V and 0 bases from J, leaving 15 bases between. CDR3: CASTKIISVNTEAFF. In nucleotides, the CDR3 is TGTGCCAGCACCAAGATCATCTCTGTGAACACTGAAGCTTTCTTT.

The chain has TRBV7-9 and TRBJ1-5; D is undetermined. V was trimmed by 4 bases and J by 7 bases, leaving 14 bases between them. This CDR3 comprises 14 residues. CDR1 and CDR2 from the germline V gene are SEHNR and FQNEAQ (reference sequence). CDR3 DNA sequence: TGTGCCAGCAGCTATGGAGGGTCTCACCAGCCCCAGCATTTT. It is translated as CASSYGGSHQPQHF.

The chain employs TRBV4-1 and TRBJ1-1; 9 nucleotides match TRBD1. CDR1 and CDR2 (germline): MGHRA, YSYEKL. V lost 3 bases to trimming and J lost 5 bases; unmatched junction nucleotides: 7. The CDR3 is 15 amino acids. CDR3 residues: CASSQGTGTGTEAFF. The CDR3 bases are TGCGCCAGCAGCCAGGGGACAGGGACTGGGACTGAAGCTTTCTTT.

A few counts support this clonotype. V gene TRBV4-1 combines with J gene TRBJ1-2; no clear D gene. The CDR3 length is 13 residues. Germline loops: CDR1 MGHRA, CDR2 YSYEKL. Deletions cut 1 base from V and 8 bases from J, with 11 bases between. The CDR3 DNA follows: TGCGCCAGCAGCCAAGGAGGGTGGAAGGGCTACACCTTC. The encoded protein is CASSQGGWKGYTF.

CDR3 DNA sequence: TGTGCCAGCAGTTATGCCAGGGCAGAGACCCAGTACTTC. Protein: CASSYARAETQYF. V gene TRBV6-5 combines with J gene TRBJ2-5; tentatively, D is TRBD1 (5 bases). This CDR3 has 13 residues. Germline V CDR1 and CDR2: MNHEY, SVGAGI. V was clipped by 3 bases and J by 4 bases, with 9 bases between them.

This clonotype was seen more than once but under ten times. The rearrangement joins TRBV7-2 to TRBJ2-3, with D unclear. This CDR3 spans 14 amino acids. CDR1 is SGHTA, CDR2 FQGNSA, per germline. Trimming removed 4 bases at V and 4 bases at J, with 12 bases between. The CDR3: CASSSGVGADTQYF. DNA of the CDR3: TGTGCCAGCAGCTCCGGCGTAGGCGCAGATACGCAGTATTTT.

The chain employs TRBV28 and TRBJ1-1; D call uncertain. CDR3 length equals 14 residues. Germline CDR1 MDHEN, CDR2 SYDVKM. V was cut by 5 bases and J by 1 base, with 11 bases left in between. CDR3 bases: TGTGCCAGCAGTCTCTTTTCGGGGAACACTGAAGCTTTCTTT. Amino acids: CASSLFSGNTEAFF.

The rearrangement links TRBV27 to TRBJ1-1, with 7 bases aligning to TRBD1. The CDR3 covers 15 residues. V lost 4 bases to trimming and J lost 3 bases; unmatched junction nucleotides: 8. Germline V CDR1 and CDR2: MNHEY, SMNVEV (reference sequence). The CDR3 region is CASSSYRGGDTEAFF. The CDR3 DNA sequence: TGTGCCAGCAGTTCATACAGGGGAGGGGACACTGAAGCTTTCTTT.